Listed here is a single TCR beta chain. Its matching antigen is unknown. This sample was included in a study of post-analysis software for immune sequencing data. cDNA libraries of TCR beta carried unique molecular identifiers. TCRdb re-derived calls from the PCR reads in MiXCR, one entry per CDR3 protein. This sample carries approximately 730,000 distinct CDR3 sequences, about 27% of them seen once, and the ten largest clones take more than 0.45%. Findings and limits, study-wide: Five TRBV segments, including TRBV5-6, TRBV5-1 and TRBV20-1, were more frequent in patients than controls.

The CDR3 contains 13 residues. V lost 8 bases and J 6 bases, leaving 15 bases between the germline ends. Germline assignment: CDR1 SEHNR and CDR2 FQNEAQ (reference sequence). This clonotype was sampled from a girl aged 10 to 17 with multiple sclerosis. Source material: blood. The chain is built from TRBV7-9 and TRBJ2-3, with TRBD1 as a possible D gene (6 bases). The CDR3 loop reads CASGTGPVDTQYF. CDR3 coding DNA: TGTGCCAGCGGCACAGGGCCCGTGGATACGCAGTATTTT.